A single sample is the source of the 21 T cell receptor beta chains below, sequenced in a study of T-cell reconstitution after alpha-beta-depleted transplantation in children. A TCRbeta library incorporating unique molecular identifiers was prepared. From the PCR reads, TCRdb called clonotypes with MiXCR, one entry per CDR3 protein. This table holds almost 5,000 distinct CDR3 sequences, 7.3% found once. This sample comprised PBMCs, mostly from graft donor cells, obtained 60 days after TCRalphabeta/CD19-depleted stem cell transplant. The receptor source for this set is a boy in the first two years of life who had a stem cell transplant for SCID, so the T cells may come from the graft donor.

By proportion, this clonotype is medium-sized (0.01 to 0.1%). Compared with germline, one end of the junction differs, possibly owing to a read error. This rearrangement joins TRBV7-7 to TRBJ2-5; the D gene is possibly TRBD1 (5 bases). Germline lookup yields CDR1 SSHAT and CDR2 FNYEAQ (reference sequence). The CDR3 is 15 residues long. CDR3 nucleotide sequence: TGTGCTAGCAGCACCGACAAGGGGCCGAAAGAGACCCAGTACTTC. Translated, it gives CASSTDKGPKETQYF.

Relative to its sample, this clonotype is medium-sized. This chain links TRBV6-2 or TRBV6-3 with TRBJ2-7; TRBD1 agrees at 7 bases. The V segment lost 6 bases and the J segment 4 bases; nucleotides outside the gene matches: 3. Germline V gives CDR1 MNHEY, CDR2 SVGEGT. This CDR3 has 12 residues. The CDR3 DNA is TGTGCCAGCAGCCGCAGGGGGTACGAGCAGTACTTC. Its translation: CASSRRGYEQYF.

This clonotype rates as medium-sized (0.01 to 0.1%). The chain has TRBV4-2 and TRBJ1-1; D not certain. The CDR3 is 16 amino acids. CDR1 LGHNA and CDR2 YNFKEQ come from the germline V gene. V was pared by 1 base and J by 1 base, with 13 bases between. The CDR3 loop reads CASSQVALPKNTEAFF. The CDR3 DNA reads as TGTGCCAGCAGCCAAGTGGCGTTGCCAAAGAACACTGAAGCTTTCTTT.

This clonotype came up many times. The CDR3 loop reads CASSQDVETTGLNLTDTQYF. The CDR3 DNA reads as TGTGCCAGCAGCCAAGATGTGGAGACGACAGGGTTGAATTTAACAGATACGCAGTATTTT. The V call is TRBV4-2, the J call TRBJ2-3, with 7 positions matching TRBD1. Germline-derived CDR1 and CDR2 are LGHNA and YNFKEQ. V dropped 0 bases and J dropped 3; count of bases not matched to a gene: 18. CDR3 length: 20 amino acids.

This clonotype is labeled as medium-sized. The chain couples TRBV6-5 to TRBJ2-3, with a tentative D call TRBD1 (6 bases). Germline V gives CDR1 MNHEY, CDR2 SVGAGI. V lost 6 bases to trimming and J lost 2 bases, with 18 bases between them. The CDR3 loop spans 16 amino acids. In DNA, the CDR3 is TGTGCCAGCAGATCTTATTGGGACATCGACACAGATACGCAGTATTTT. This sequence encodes CASRSYWDIDTDTQYF.

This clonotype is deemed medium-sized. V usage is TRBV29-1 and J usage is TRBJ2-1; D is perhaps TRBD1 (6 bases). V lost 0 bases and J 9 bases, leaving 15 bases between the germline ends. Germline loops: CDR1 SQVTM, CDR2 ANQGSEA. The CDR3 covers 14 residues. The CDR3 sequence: CSVEEGAGVPEQFF. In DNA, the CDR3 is TGCAGCGTTGAAGAGGGGGCTGGGGTGCCTGAGCAGTTCTTC.

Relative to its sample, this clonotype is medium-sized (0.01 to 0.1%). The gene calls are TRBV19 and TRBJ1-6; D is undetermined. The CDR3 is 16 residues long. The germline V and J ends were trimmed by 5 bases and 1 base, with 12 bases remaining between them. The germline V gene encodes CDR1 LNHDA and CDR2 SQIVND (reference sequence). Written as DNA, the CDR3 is TGTGCCAGTAGTGCCACCATGGGGTCCTATAATTCACCCCTCCACTTT. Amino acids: CASSATMGSYNSPLHF.

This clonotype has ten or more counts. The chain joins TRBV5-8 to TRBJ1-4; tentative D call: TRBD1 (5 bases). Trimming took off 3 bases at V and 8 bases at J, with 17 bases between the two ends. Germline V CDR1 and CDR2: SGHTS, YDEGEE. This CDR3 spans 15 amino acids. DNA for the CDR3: TGTGCCAGCAGCTCTCAGGGCCCTGAAGGGGAAAAACTGTTTTTT. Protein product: CASSSQGPEGEKLFF.

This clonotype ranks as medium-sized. CDR3 protein: CASSYVNQPQHF. CDR3 sequence (DNA): TGTGCCAGCAGTTACGTTAATCAGCCCCAGCATTTT. The chain is built from TRBV6-6 and TRBJ1-5, with D unresolved. The CDR3 runs 12 residues. Germline-derived CDR1 and CDR2 are MNHNY and SVGAGI (reference sequence). V lost 2 bases and J lost 4, with 3 bases in between.

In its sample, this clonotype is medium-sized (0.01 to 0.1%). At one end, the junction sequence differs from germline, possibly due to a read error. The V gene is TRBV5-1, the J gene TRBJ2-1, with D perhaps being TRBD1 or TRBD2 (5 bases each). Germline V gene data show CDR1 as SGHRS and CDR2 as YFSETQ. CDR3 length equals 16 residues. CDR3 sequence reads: CASSFQGDLSYTEQFF. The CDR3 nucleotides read TGCGCCAGCAGCTTCCAGGGAGACCTATCGTACACTGAGCAGTTCTTC.

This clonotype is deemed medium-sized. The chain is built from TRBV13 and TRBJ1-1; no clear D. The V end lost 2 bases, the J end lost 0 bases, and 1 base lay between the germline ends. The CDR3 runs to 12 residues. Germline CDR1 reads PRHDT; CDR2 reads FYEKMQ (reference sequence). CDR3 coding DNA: TGTGCCAGCAGCTTACTGAACACTGAAGCTTTCTTT. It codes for CASSLLNTEAFF. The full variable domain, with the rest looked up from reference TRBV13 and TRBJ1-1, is AAGVIQSPRHLIKEKRETATLKCYPIPRHDTVYWYQQGPGQDPQFLISFYEKMQSDKGSIPDRFSAQQFSDYHSELNMSSLELGDSALYFCASSLLNTEAFFGQGTRLTVV.

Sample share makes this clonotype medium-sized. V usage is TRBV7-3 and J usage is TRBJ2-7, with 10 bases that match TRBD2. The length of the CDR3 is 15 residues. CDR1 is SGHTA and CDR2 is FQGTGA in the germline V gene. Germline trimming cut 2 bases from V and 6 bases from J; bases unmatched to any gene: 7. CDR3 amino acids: CASSLYRAGGIEQYF. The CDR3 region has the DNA TGTGCCAGCAGCTTATATCGAGCGGGGGGGATCGAGCAGTACTTC.

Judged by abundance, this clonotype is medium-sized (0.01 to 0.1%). This chain's CDR3 is CASSQGPGHQETQYF. The CDR3 DNA reads TGCGCCAGCAGCCAAGGCCCGGGCCACCAAGAGACCCAGTACTTC. The V gene is TRBV4-1, the J gene TRBJ2-5, with no clear D. The CDR3 runs 15 residues. Trimming left V 1 base short and J 0 bases short, with 9 bases between. Germline V gene sequence: CDR1 MGHRA, CDR2 YSYEKL.

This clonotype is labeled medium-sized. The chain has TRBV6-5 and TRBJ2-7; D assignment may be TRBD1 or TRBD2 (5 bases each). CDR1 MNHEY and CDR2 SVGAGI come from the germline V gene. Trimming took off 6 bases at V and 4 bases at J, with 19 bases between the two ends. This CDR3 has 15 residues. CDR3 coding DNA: TGTGCCAGCAGCTACACCGGGACGGGGAAATACGAGCAGTACTTC. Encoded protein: CASSYTGTGKYEQYF.

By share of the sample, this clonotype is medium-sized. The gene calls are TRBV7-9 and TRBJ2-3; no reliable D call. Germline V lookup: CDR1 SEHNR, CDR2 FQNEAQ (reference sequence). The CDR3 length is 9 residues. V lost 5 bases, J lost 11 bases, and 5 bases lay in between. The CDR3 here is CASSPGQYF. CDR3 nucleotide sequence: TGTGCCAGCAGCCCGGGGCAGTATTTT.

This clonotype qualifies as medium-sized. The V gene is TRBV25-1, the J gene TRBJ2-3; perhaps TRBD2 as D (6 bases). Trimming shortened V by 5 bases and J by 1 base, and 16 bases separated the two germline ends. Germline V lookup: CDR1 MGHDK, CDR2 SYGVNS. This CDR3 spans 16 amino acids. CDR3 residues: CASSSRGRGGTDTQYF. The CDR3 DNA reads TGTGCCAGCAGTTCCCGGGGGAGAGGTGGCACAGATACGCAGTATTTT.

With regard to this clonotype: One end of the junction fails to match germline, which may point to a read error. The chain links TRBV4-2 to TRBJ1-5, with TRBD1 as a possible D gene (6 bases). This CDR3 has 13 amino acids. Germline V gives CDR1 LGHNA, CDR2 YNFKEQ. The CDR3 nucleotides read TGTGCCATCAGCCCGCGGCAGGGGCAGCCCCAGCATTTT. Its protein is CAISPRQGQPQHF.

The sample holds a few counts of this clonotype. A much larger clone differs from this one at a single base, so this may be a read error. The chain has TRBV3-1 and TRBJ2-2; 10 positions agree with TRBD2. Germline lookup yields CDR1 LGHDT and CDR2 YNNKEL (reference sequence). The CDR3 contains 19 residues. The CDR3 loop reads CATSQVRVAGGHYTGELFF. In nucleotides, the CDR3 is TGTGCCACCAGCCAAGTTAGGGTAGCGGGGGGCCATTACACCGGGGAGCTGTTTTTT.

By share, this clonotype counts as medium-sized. The CDR3 DNA is TGTGCCAGCAGATTACTTTTCGGGTACGGGGAGCTGTTTTTT. It is translated as CASRLLFGYGELFF. The chain couples TRBV28 to TRBJ2-2; D is ambiguous. The CDR3 has 14 amino acids. Germline V gene data show CDR1 as MDHEN and CDR2 as SYDVKM. Trimming took off 6 bases at V and 7 bases at J, with 15 bases between the two ends. Full variable domain (rest looked up from reference TRBV28 and TRBJ2-2): DVKVTQSSRYLVKRTGEKVFLECVQDMDHENMFWYRQDPGLGLRLIYFSYDVKMKEKGDIPEGYSVSREKKERFSLILESASTNQTSMYLCASRLLFGYGELFFGEGSRLTVL.

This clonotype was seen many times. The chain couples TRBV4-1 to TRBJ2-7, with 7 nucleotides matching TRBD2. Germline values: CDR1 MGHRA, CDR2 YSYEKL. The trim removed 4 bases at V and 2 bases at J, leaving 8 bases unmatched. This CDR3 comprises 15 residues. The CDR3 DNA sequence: TGCGCCAGCAGCCCCCTGGGGGGGTCGCCCTACGAGCAGTACTTC. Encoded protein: CASSPLGGSPYEQYF.

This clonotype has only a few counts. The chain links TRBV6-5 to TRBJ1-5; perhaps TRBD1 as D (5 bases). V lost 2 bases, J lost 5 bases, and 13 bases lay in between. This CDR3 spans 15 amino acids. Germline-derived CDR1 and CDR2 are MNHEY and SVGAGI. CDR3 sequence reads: CASSYPGTLHQPQHF. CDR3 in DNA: TGTGCCAGCAGTTACCCAGGGACGCTCCATCAGCCCCAGCATTTT.